Detailed here is one T cell receptor (beta chain). Methods used by the authors: By means of reference gene primer amplification, nucleated cell counts were estimated. Produced via immunoSEQ multiplex PCR; TCRdb's table is partial and in-frame only. V, J and clone size derive from that table, while D and trimming were established from the DNA sequence. This sample carries about 100,000 clones, 70% to 90% of them seen once, and the ten largest clones take less than 2.5%. The data were obtained in a study of blood T cell repertoires in COVID-19. Study as a whole: Acute-phase and convalescent COVID-19 samples originated in the United States, Italy and Spain. Sources were T cells, B-cell-depleted T cells, or PBMCs; the material itself was cDNA or gDNA.

With 8 bases clipped from V and 5 bases from J, the junction kept 2 bases outside the gene matches. This CDR3 region has 12 residues. Germline CDR1 is MRHNA and CDR2 is SNTAGT. The genes are TRBV6-4 and TRBJ1-3; 8 nucleotides agree with TRBD1. The source of this sequence is a human donor in a cohort sampled during active COVID-19. Sequencing was carried out using peripheral blood. CDR3 region: CASQGARNTIYF. DNA of the CDR3: TGTGCCAGCCAGGGGGCGCGAAACACCATATATTTT.